This TCR beta chain was sequenced in a study of identical twins. The V and J ends lost 3 bases and 5 bases, in that order; junction bases with no gene match: 8. Germline V lookup: CDR1 KGHSH, CDR2 LQKENI. The CDR3 length is 15 residues. MiXCR, applied by TCRdb to the 5' RACE reads, yields one record per CDR3 protein. Among over 250,000 distinct CDR3 sequences listed, over 8.5% were seen once. The sample also formed part of further work on yellow fever vaccine responses in identical twins.

This TCR came from a woman under 30 in good health. The rearrangement uses TRBV18 and TRBJ2-5; TRBD2 aligns across 8 bases. The specimen sequenced was CD8+ T cells sorted from blood. This chain's CDR3 is CASSPTERGRETQYF. As DNA, the CDR3 is TGTGCCAGCTCACCGACGGAGCGGGGGCGGGAGACCCAGTACTTC.